These 23 T cell receptor beta chains originate from one sample sequenced in a study of OX40 agonist ivuxolimab in advanced cancers. Produced via immunoSEQ multiplex PCR; TCRdb's table is partial and in-frame only. The sample has 45,000 to 60,000 clones, 90% to 95% seen once; the top ten hold 10% to 15%. The sample consisted of CD4+ or CD8+ T cells sorted from blood, taken in a trial of the OX40 agonist ivuxolimab. Receptor source: an adult with an advanced solid tumor such as melanoma, head and neck, liver or kidney cancer.

The rearrangement joins TRBV10-3 to TRBJ1-1; TRBD1 might be the D (5 bases). V was trimmed by 3 bases and J by 1 base, leaving 9 bases between them. This CDR3 has 14 residues. The germline gives CDR1 ENHRY, CDR2 SYGVKD. CDR3: CAISDRTSNTEAFF. CDR3 sequence (DNA): TGTGCCATCAGTGACCGGACATCGAACACTGAAGCTTTCTTT.

The rearrangement joins TRBV19 to TRBJ1-1; D gene uncertain. CDR1 LNHDA and CDR2 SQIVND come from the germline V gene (reference sequence). Trimming took 0 bases from V and 10 from J, leaving 9 bases between them. This CDR3 comprises 12 residues. CDR3 protein: CASSIDRRGAFF. The CDR3 DNA is TGTGCCAGTAGTATAGATCGAAGAGGAGCTTTCTTT.

This chain connects TRBV2 to TRBJ2-7; D may be TRBD2 (6 bases). Germline loops: CDR1 SNHLY, CDR2 FYNNEI. CDR3 length: 13 residues. V was pared by 8 bases and J by 2 bases, with 13 bases between. CDR3 DNA sequence: TGTGCCAGCCTCCGGGACTCCACCTACGAGCAGTACTTC. It translates to CASLRDSTYEQYF.

The chain is built from TRBV4-2 and TRBJ1-6; D uncertain. Germline V gene sequence: CDR1 LGHNA, CDR2 YNFKEQ. The V end lost 4 bases, the J end lost 0 bases, and 10 bases lay between the germline ends. This CDR3 spans 16 amino acids. This CDR3 reads CASSPDLSSYNSPLHF. The CDR3 DNA sequence: TGTGCCAGCAGCCCGGATCTTAGCTCCTATAATTCACCCCTCCACTTT.

J is TRBJ2-7 and V is TRBV27; D is unclear. V was cut by 5 bases and J by 2 bases, with 10 bases left in between. Per the germline V gene, CDR1 is MNHEY and CDR2 is SMNVEV (reference sequence). The CDR3 consists of 13 residues. Here the CDR3 reads CASSPRFTYEQYF. As DNA, the CDR3 is TGTGCCAGCAGTCCCCGCTTTACCTACGAGCAGTACTTC.

V usage is TRBV5-4 and J usage is TRBJ1-1, with 7 bases identical to TRBD1. The CDR3 length is 15 residues. After removal of 4 bases from V and 2 bases from J, the junction contained 8 bases not matched to a gene. Germline-derived CDR1 and CDR2 are SGHNT and YYREEE (reference sequence). The CDR3 DNA sequence: TGTGCCAGCAGCCTTAGACAGGGAGGTAACACTGAAGCTTTCTTT. This translates into CASSLRQGGNTEAFF.

This chain links TRBV2 with TRBJ2-3; the D is unclear. The V gene's germline CDR1 is SNHLY and CDR2 FYNNEI. Trimming cost V 4 bases and J 0 bases, with 8 bases left between them. The CDR3 extends over 14 amino acids. The CDR3 protein is CASSVVRSTDTQYF. The CDR3 DNA sequence: TGTGCCAGCAGTGTAGTCCGAAGCACAGATACGCAGTATTTT.

This chain uses TRBV29-1 with TRBJ2-2; TRBD2 is a possible D gene (5 bases). The germline V and J ends were trimmed by 7 bases and 2 bases, with 14 bases remaining between them. The CDR3 is 14 residues long. Germline-derived CDR1 and CDR2 are SQVTM and ANQGSEA. The DNA of the CDR3 is TGCAGCGCCGTGGGGAGAGTCAACACCGGGGAGCTGTTTTTT. It codes for CSAVGRVNTGELFF.

The rearrangement joins TRBV6-5 to TRBJ2-7; D might be TRBD1 (6 bases). CDR1 and CDR2 from the germline V gene are MNHEY and SVGAGI. The CDR3 covers 13 residues. V gave up 3 bases and J gave up 6 bases, with 12 bases separating them. The CDR3 DNA sequence: TGTGCCAGCAGTTATGGGGGCGTGGGCGAGCAGTACTTC. This encodes CASSYGGVGEQYF.

V gene TRBV9 combines with J gene TRBJ2-7, with TRBD1 identical over 8 bases. The V segment lost 7 bases and the J segment 2 bases; nucleotides outside the gene matches: 5. CDR3 size: 13 residues. CDR1 is SGDLS and CDR2 is YYNGEE in the germline V gene. The CDR3 region is CASAGTGAYEQYF. DNA for the CDR3: TGTGCCAGCGCCGGGACAGGAGCCTACGAGCAGTACTTC.

The rearrangement links TRBV2 to TRBJ1-1; D might be TRBD1 (5 bases). Trimming stripped 8 bases from V and 4 bases from J, with 14 bases between. This CDR3 has 13 residues. Germline loops: CDR1 SNHLY, CDR2 FYNNEI. The CDR3 bases are TGTGCCAGCCGACAGTATCCAGGCACTGAAGCTTTCTTT. This gives the protein CASRQYPGTEAFF.

This chain uses TRBV27 with TRBJ2-1; D unclear. Germline lookup yields CDR1 MNHEY and CDR2 SMNVEV (reference sequence). This CDR3 has 14 amino acids. V was cut by 3 bases and J by 9 bases, with 15 bases left in between. As DNA, the CDR3 is TGTGCCAGCAGTTTTTCGGGCTACGCGACTGAGCAGTTCTTC. Amino acid sequence: CASSFSGYATEQFF.

The V call is TRBV2, the J call TRBJ2-7; D unclear. CDR3 length equals 14 residues. Germline values: CDR1 SNHLY, CDR2 FYNNEI. Trimming took off 7 bases at V and 2 bases at J, with 15 bases between the two ends. The CDR3 region is CASKGRTGPYEQYF. CDR3 bases: TGTGCCAGCAAGGGAAGGACGGGTCCCTACGAGCAGTACTTC. The full variable domain, completed using reference TRBV2 and TRBJ2-7, is EPEVTQTPSHQVTQMGQEVILRCVPISNHLYFYWYRQILGQKVEFLVSFYNNEISEKSEIFDDQFSVERPDGSNFTLKIRSTKLEDSAMYFCASKGRTGPYEQYFGPGTRLTVT.

The gene calls are TRBV2 and TRBJ1-1; D is ambiguous. From germline, CDR1 is SNHLY and CDR2 FYNNEI. The CDR3 runs 13 residues. With 6 bases removed from V and 1 base from J, the gap between germline ends came to 9 bases. CDR3 sequence reads: CASSGLWNTEAFF. In DNA, the CDR3 is TGTGCCAGCAGCGGGCTCTGGAACACTGAAGCTTTCTTT.

The sample holds a few counts of this clone. The CDR3 spells CASSLLVAPNTGELFF. The DNA for the CDR3 is TGTGCCAGCAGTTTATTGGTAGCGCCGAACACCGGGGAGCTGTTTTTT. The gene calls are TRBV27 and TRBJ2-2; tentative D call: TRBD2 (5 bases). V was trimmed by 1 base and J by 0 bases, leaving 9 bases between them. Germline assignment: CDR1 MNHEY and CDR2 SMNVEV (reference sequence). CDR3 length equals 16 residues.

V gene TRBV18 combines with J gene TRBJ2-7; TRBD2 aligns across 8 bases. CDR3 length: 16 residues. V lost 3 bases and J lost 5; bases outside the gene matches: 12. Germline V lookup: CDR1 KGHSH, CDR2 LQKENI. The DNA of the CDR3 is TGTGCCAGCTCACCCACCGGGAGCGGGAGCGCTCACGAGCAGTACTTC. Protein sequence: CASSPTGSGSAHEQYF.

This chain links TRBV7-9 with TRBJ1-2; 10 nucleotides match TRBD1. Losses at the gene ends were 3 bases for V and 6 bases for J; bases not matched to a gene: 4. From germline, CDR1 is SEHNR and CDR2 FQNEAQ (reference sequence). The CDR3 loop spans 14 amino acids. The CDR3 bases are TGTGCCAGCAGCTTCAAGACAGGGGGCGATGGCTACACCTTC. Translating it yields CASSFKTGGDGYTF.

The chain couples TRBV6-6 to TRBJ2-7; D call uncertain. V was shortened by 6 bases and J by 2 bases, with 11 bases between the two germline ends. In germline, CDR1 is MNHNY, CDR2 SVGAGI (reference sequence). The CDR3 is 13 residues long. The CDR3 reads CASRTSRTYEQYF. The CDR3 DNA reads TGTGCCAGCAGGACCTCGAGGACCTACGAGCAGTACTTC.

This chain joins TRBV5-4 and TRBJ1-2; the D is unclear. CDR1 is SGHNT, CDR2 YYREEE, per germline (reference sequence). The germline V and J ends were trimmed by 2 bases and 8 bases, with 13 bases remaining between them. The CDR3 sequence is 13 residues long. CDR3 amino acids: CASSFTGLGGYTF. The CDR3 DNA follows: TGTGCCAGCAGCTTTACTGGGCTCGGAGGCTACACCTTC.

V gene TRBV18 combines with J gene TRBJ2-5; TRBD2 matches 7 bases. The V gene end was trimmed by 2 bases and the J gene end by 9 bases; junction bases not matched to a gene: 9. The CDR3 is 14 residues long. CDR1 KGHSH and CDR2 LQKENI come from the germline V gene. CDR3 loop: CASSPARGMGPQYF. The CDR3 DNA is TGTGCCAGCTCACCAGCGCGGGGGATGGGGCCCCAGTACTTC.

V gene TRBV4-1 combines with J gene TRBJ2-7; unclear D gene. Germline values: CDR1 MGHRA, CDR2 YSYEKL. Trimming took off 3 bases at V and 1 base at J, with 10 bases between the two ends. The CDR3 runs 14 residues. CDR3 protein: CASSQPLESYEQYF. CDR3 in DNA: TGCGCCAGCAGCCAGCCATTAGAGTCCTACGAGCAGTACTTC.

This chain uses TRBV6-5 with TRBJ2-1; D possibly uses TRBD1 or TRBD2 (6 bases each). The CDR3 has 15 residues. Germline values: CDR1 MNHEY, CDR2 SVGAGI. The V end lost 2 bases, the J end lost 8 bases, and 16 bases lay between the germline ends. The CDR3 is CASSYRVGGQHEQFF. CDR3 DNA sequence: TGTGCCAGCAGTTACAGGGTAGGGGGGCAGCATGAGCAGTTCTTC.

V gene TRBV5-4 combines with J gene TRBJ2-2; D is uncertain. Germline V CDR1 and CDR2: SGHNT, YYREEE (reference sequence). CDR3 length: 14 residues. The germline V and J ends were trimmed by 1 base and 4 bases, with 8 bases remaining between them. CDR3 nucleotide sequence: TGTGCCAGCAGCTTGAAGAGCCCCACCGGGGAGCTGTTTTTT. Its translation is CASSLKSPTGELFF.